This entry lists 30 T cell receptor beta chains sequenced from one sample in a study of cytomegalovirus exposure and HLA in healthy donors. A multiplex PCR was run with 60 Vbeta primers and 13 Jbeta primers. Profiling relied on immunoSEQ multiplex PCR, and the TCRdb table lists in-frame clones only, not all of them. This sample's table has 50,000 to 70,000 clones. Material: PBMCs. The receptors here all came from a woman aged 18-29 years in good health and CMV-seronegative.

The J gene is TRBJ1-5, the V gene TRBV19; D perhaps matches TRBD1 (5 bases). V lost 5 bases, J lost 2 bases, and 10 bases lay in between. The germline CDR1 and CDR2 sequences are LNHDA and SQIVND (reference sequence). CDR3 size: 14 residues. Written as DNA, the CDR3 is TGTGCCAGTAGTGGGGACTTCGGCAATCAGCCCCAGCATTTT. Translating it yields CASSGDFGNQPQHF. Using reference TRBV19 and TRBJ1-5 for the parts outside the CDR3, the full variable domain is DGGITQSPKYLFRKEGQNVTLSCEQNLNHDAMYWYRQDPGQGLRLIYYSQIVNDFQKGDIAEGYSVSREKKESFPLTVTSAQKNPTAFYLCASSGDFGNQPQHFGDGTRLSIL.

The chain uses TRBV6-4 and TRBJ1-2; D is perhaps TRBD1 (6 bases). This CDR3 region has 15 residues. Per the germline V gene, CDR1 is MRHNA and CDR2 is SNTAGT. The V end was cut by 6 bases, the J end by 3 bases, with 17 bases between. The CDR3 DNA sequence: TGTGCCAGCAGCCCCAGCATATCAGGGGACTATGGCTACACCTTC. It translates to CASSPSISGDYGYTF.

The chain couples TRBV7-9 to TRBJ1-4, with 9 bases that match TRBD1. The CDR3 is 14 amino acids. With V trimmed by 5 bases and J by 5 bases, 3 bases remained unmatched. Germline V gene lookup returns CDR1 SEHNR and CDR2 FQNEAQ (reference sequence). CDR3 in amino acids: CASSPDRGNEKLFF. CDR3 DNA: TGTGCCAGCAGCCCGGACAGGGGAAATGAAAAACTGTTTTTT.

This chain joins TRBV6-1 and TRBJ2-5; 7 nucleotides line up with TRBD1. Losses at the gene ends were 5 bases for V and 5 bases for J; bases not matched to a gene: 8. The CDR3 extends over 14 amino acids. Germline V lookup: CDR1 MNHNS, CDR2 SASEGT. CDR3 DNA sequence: TGTGCCAGCAGTAGAGACAGGGATTGGGAGACCCAGTACTTC. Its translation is CASSRDRDWETQYF.

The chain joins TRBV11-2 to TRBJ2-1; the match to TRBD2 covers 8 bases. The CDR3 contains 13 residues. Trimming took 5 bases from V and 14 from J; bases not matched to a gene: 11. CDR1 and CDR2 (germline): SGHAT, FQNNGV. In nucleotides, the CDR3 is TGTGCCAGCAGCCCCGGAGGCGGGGGGCATGAGTTCTTC. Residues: CASSPGGGGHEFF.

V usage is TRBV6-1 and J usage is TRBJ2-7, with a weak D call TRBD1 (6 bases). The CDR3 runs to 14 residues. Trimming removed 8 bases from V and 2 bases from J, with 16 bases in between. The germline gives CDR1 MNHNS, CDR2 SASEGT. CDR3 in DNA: TGTGCCAGCCAGACAGGACAGTCCACCTACGAGCAGTACTTC. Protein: CASQTGQSTYEQYF.

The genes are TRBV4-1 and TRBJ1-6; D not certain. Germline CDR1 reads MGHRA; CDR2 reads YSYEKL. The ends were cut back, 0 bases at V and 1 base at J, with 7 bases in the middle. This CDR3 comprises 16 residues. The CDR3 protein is CASSQDSFSYNSPLHF. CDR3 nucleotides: TGCGCCAGCAGCCAAGATAGCTTTTCCTATAATTCACCCCTCCACTTT.

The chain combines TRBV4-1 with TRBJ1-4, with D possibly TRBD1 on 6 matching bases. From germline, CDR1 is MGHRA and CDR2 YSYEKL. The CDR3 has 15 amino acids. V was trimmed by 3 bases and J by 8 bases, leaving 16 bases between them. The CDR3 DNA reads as TGCGCCAGCAGCCAGAGGGACAAGGCGGCGGAAAAACTGTTTTTT. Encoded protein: CASSQRDKAAEKLFF.

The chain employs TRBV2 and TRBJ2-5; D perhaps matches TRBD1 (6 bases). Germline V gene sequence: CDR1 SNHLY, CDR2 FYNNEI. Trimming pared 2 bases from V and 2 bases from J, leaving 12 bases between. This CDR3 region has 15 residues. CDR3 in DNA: TGTGCCAGCAGTGAAACCGGGACACAGCAAGAGACCCAGTACTTC. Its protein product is CASSETGTQQETQYF.

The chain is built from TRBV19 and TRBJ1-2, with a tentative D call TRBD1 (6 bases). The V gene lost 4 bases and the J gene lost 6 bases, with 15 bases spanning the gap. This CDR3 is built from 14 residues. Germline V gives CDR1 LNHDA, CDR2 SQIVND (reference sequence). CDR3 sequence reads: CASSRTVLADGYTF. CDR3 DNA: TGTGCCAGTAGTAGGACAGTCCTCGCGGATGGCTACACCTTC.

CDR3 coding DNA: TGTGCCAGCAGTCCGGGACAGGGGGTAAGTCAGCCCCAGCATTTT. Translation gives CASSPGQGVSQPQHF. The V gene is TRBV27, the J gene TRBJ1-5; 11 nucleotides agree with TRBD1. The trim removed 5 bases at V and 6 bases at J, leaving 6 bases unmatched. Germline lookup yields CDR1 MNHEY and CDR2 SMNVEV (reference sequence). CDR3 size: 15 residues.

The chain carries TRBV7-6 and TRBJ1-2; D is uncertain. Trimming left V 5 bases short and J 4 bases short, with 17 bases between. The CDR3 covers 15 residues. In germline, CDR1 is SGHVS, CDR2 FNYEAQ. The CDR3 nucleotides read TGTGCCAGCAGCCTAGACATGTCCTTCTCCTATGGCTACACCTTC. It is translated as CASSLDMSFSYGYTF.

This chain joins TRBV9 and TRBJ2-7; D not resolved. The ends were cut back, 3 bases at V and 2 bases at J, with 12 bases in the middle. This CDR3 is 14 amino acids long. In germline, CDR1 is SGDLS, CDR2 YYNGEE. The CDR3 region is CASSASSSTYEQYF. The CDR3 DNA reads TGTGCCAGCAGCGCTTCCTCTAGTACCTACGAGCAGTACTTC.

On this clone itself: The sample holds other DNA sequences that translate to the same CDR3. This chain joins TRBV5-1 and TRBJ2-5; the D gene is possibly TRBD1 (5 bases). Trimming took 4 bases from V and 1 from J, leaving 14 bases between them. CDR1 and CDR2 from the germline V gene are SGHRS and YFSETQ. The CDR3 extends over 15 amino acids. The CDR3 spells CASSGRGSGQETQYF. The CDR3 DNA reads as TGCGCCAGCAGCGGAAGGGGATCAGGCCAAGAGACCCAGTACTTC.

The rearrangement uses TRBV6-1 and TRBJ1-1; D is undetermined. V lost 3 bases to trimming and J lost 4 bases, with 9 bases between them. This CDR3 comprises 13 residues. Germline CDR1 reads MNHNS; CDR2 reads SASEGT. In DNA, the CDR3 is TGTGCCAGCAGTGATGCGGGTGGCACTGAAGCTTTCTTT. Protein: CASSDAGGTEAFF.

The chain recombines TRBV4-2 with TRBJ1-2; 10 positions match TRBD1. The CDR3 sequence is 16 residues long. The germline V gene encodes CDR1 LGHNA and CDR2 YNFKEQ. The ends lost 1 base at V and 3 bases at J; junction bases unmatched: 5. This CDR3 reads CASSQVRTGGDYGYTF. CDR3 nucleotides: TGTGCCAGCAGCCAAGTCCGGACAGGGGGAGACTATGGCTACACCTTC.

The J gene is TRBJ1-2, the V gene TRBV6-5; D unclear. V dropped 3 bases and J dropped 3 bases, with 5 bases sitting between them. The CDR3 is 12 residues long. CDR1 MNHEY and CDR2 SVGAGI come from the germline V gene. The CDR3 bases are TGTGCCAGCAGTTATGGAGACTATGGCTACACCTTC. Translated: CASSYGDYGYTF.

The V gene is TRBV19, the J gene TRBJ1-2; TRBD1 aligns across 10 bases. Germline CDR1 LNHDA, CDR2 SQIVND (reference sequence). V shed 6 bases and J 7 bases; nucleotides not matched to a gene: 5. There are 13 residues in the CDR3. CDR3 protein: CASSIGQGVGYTF. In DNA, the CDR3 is TGTGCCAGTAGCATCGGACAGGGGGTTGGCTACACCTTC.

The CDR3, as DNA: TGCGCCAGCAGCCAAATCGGGGGTGTTGCCTATGGCTACACCTTC. Its protein product is CASSQIGGVAYGYTF. This chain joins TRBV4-1 and TRBJ1-2; the D gene is possibly TRBD1 (5 bases). Germline V gene sequence: CDR1 MGHRA, CDR2 YSYEKL. The CDR3 has 15 residues. Trimming took 2 bases from V and 4 from J, leaving 14 bases between them.

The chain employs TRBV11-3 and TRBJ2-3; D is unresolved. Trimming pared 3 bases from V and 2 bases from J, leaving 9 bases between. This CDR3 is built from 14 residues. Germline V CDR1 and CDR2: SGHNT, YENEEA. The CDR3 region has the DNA TGTGCCAGCAGCTTGGCTGGAGTCACAGATACGCAGTATTTT. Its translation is CASSLAGVTDTQYF.

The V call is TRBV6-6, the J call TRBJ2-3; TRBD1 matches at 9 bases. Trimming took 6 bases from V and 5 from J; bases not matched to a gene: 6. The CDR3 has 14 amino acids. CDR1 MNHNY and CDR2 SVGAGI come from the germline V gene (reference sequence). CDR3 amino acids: CASSPTGGGDTQYF. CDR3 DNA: TGTGCCAGCAGCCCGACAGGGGGGGGAGATACGCAGTATTTT.

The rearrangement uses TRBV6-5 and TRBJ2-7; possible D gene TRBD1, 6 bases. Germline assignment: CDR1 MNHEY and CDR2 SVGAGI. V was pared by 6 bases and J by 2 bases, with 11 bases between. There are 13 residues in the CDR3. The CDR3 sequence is CASSSGQTYEQYF. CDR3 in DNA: TGTGCCAGCAGCTCCGGACAGACCTACGAGCAGTACTTC.

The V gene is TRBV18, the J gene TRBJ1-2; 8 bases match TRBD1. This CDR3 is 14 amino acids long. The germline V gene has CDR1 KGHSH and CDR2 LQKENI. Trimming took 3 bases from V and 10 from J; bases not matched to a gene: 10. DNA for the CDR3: TGTGCCAGCTCACCGGACAGGGACCCACTCTCCTACACCTTC. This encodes CASSPDRDPLSYTF.

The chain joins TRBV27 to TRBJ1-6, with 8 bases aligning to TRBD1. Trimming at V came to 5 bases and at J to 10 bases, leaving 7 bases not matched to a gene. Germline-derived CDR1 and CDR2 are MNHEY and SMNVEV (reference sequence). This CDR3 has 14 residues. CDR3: CASSTRQGNSPLHF. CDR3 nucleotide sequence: TGTGCCAGCAGTACACGACAGGGGAACTCACCCCTCCACTTT.

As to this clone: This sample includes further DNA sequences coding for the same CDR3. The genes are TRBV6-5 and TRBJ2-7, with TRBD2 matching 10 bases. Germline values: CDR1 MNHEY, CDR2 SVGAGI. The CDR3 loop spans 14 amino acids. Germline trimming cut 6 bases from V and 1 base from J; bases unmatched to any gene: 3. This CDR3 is CASSWTSGSYEQYF. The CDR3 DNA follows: TGTGCCAGCAGCTGGACTAGCGGTTCCTACGAGCAGTACTTC.

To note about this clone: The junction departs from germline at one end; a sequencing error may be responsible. The CDR3 DNA reads TGTGCTAGCAGCTTAATCCCTAGCGGGAGGGAAGAGCAGTTCTTC. Amino acid sequence: CASSLIPSGREEQFF. The chain employs TRBV7-7 and TRBJ2-1; 12 positions agree with TRBD2. Germline V CDR1 and CDR2: SSHAT, FNYEAQ (reference sequence). The CDR3 contains 15 residues.

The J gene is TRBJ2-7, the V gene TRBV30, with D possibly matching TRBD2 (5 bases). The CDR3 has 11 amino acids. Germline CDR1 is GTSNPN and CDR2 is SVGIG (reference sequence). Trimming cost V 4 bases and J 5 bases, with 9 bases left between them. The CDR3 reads CAWKLGDEQYF. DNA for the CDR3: TGTGCCTGGAAGCTCGGGGACGAGCAGTACTTC.

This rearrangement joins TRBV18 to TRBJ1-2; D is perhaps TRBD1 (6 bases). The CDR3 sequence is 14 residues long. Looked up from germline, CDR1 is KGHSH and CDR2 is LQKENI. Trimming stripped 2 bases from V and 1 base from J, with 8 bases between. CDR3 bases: TGTGCCAGCTCACCAGAGGACAGTAACTATGGCTACACCTTC. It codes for CASSPEDSNYGYTF.

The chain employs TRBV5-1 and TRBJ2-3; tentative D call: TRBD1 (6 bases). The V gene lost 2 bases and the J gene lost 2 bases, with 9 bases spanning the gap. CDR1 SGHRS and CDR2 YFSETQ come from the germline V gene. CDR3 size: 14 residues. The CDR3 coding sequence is TGCGCCAGCAGCTTATACAGGGCCACAGATACGCAGTATTTT. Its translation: CASSLYRATDTQYF.

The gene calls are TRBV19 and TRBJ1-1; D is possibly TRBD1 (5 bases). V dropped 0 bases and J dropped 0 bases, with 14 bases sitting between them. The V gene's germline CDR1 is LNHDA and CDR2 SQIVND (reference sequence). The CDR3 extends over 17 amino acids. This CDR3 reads CASSIDRGRALNTEAFF. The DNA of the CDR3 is TGTGCCAGTAGTATAGATCGGGGGAGGGCCTTGAACACTGAAGCTTTCTTT. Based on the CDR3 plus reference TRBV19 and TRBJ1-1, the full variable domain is DGGITQSPKYLFRKEGQNVTLSCEQNLNHDAMYWYRQDPGQGLRLIYYSQIVNDFQKGDIAEGYSVSREKKESFPLTVTSAQKNPTAFYLCASSIDRGRALNTEAFFGQGTRLTVV.